This record covers a single T cell receptor beta chain. Per the original methods: Amplifying reference gene primers gave estimates of nucleated cell counts. The assay was immunoSEQ multiplex PCR, and TCRdb's table has in-frame clones only and misses some. Clone size and V and J calls were adopted from that table, with D and trimming inferred from the DNA. The sample lists roughly 180,000 clones, over 70% seen once, with 9.5% to 12% in the top ten. Germline lookup yields CDR1 SNHLY and CDR2 FYNNEI. V lost 8 bases and J 8 bases, leaving 13 bases between the germline ends. This CDR3 is built from 12 residues. These data originate in a study of blood T cell repertoires in COVID-19.

The chain recombines TRBV2 with TRBJ2-1; D is perhaps TRBD2 (5 bases). The sequenced sample consisted of PBMCs or T cells enriched from blood (not recorded which). The clonotype originates from a middle-aged man who had recovered from COVID-19. This CDR3 reads CASYTSIDEQFF. The CDR3, as DNA: TGTGCCAGCTACACTAGTATAGATGAGCAGTTCTTC.